The rows below give T cell receptor beta chains drawn from one sample of a study of cytomegalovirus exposure and HLA in healthy donors. Only in-frame clones appear in the TCRdb table, and some are missing; sequencing was by immunoSEQ multiplex PCR. The data hold almost 75,000 clones, with around 85% observed a single time. What was sequenced was PBMCs. The receptors were gathered from a young man in good health and CMV-seronegative. CDR3s include the opening cysteine and the closing phenylalanine or tryptophan. D genes are given only for firm matches. Expanded clones are given a class, and other clones once, few, many or no size at all.

J	D	V	size	DNA	CDR3
TRBJ1-3	.	TRBV30	.	TGTGCCTGGAGCGAGTGGGCAGGCGGAAACACCATATATTTT	CAWSEWAGGNTIYF
TRBJ1-2	.	TRBV5-6	few	TGTGCCAGCACCTTGGCCGTCGATGGCTACACCTTC	CASTLAVDGYTF
TRBJ1-1	TRBD1	TRBV5-1	.	TGCGCCAGCAGCACTGGGACAGGGGTAATGAACACTGAAGCTTTCTTT	CASSTGTGVMNTEAFF
TRBJ1-1	.	TRBV14	.	TGTGCCAGCAACTATGGTCGAGAAGCTTTCTTT	CASNYGREAFF
TRBJ2-5	TRBD2	TRBV9	once	TGTGCCAGCAGCGTAGGGGGGACTAGCGGGGGAGTGGAGACCCAGTACTTC	CASSVGGTSGGVETQYF
TRBJ2-5	.	TRBV2	.	TGTGCCAGCAGCACCAATAAAAAAGGGGTTTTTGAAGAGACCCAGTACTTC	CASSTNKKGVFEETQYF
TRBJ2-6	TRBD2	TRBV11-3	.	TGTGCCAGCAGCTTGGGGGGGGTCTCTGGGGCCAACGTCCTGACTTTC	CASSLGGVSGANVLTF
TRBJ2-7	TRBD1	TRBV6-1	few	TGTGCCAGCAGTGAATGGGTTCTCTGGGACAGGCTACTCCAACCCTCCTACGAGCAGTACTTC	CASSEWVLWDRLLQPSYEQYF
TRBJ2-5	TRBD1	TRBV6-6	.	TGTGCCAGCAGGTTACCGGGACAGAAAAAAGAGACCCAGTACTTC	CASRLPGQKKETQYF
TRBJ2-7	TRBD2	TRBV7-2	.	TGTGCCAGCAGCGCCGGGACTAGCTTCTACGAGCAGTACTTC	CASSAGTSFYEQYF
TRBJ1-2	.	TRBV29-1	.	TGCAGCGTCACAGGATTGGCCCGCTATGGCTACACCTTC	CSVTGLARYGYTF
TRBJ1-2	TRBD1	TRBV10-3	.	TGTGCCATCAGTGAGCCGAGACAGGGACGTTATGGCTACACCTTC	CAISEPRQGRYGYTF
TRBJ2-2	TRBD1	TRBV9	.	TGTGCCAGCAGCGGAACAGGGGATTGGGAGCTGTTTTTT	CASSGTGDWELFF
TRBJ2-1	.	TRBV4-1	.	TGCGCCAGCAGCCCCTATCGGGGATACAATGAGCAGTTCTTC	CASSPYRGYNEQFF
TRBJ2-3	.	TRBV9	.	TGTGCCAGCACGCCGGAGAGAGATACGCAGTATTTT	CASTPERDTQYF
TRBJ1-2	.	TRBV7-9	.	TGTGCCAGCAGCTTAGTTACTCTGTCGAACTATGGCTACACCTTC	CASSLVTLSNYGYTF
TRBJ1-4	.	TRBV7-2	.	TGTGCCAGCAGCCCCCTAGGATTCCGTAATGAAAAACTGTTTTTT	CASSPLGFRNEKLFF
TRBJ2-7	TRBD1	TRBV7-9	few	TGTGCCAGCAGGGCCGGACAGGGAACGCAGTACTTC	CASRAGQGTQYF
TRBJ1-5	TRBD1	TRBV29-1	.	TGCAGCGTTTTCGTAGCAGGGGGCCGGCAGCCCCAGCATTTT	CSVFVAGGRQPQHF
TRBJ2-5	TRBD1	TRBV25-1	.	TGTGCCAGCAGTGAATGGGACAGAAGCCAAGAGACCCAGTACTTC	CASSEWDRSQETQYF
TRBJ1-3	.	TRBV28	.	TGTGCCAGCAGTTTAGACGGACTTGGAAACACCATATATTTT	CASSLDGLGNTIYF
TRBJ1-2	TRBD1	TRBV4-3	.	TGCGCCAGCAGCCAAGATGTCAGCAGGCAGGGGGCCTATGGCTACACCTTC	CASSQDVSRQGAYGYTF
TRBJ2-5	TRBD1	TRBV7-6	.	TGTGCCAGCAGCTGGACAGGGGAGGGCGAGACCCAGTACTTC	CASSWTGEGETQYF
TRBJ1-2	TRBD1	TRBV28	.	TGTGCCACCTCGGGACAGGGGAGGTATGGCTACACCTTC	CATSGQGRYGYTF
TRBJ1-5	.	TRBV6-5	.	TGTGCCAGCAGTTACTCTGAGGGTTTCCAGCCCCAGCATTTT	CASSYSEGFQPQHF
TRBJ1-1	.	TRBV28	.	TGTGCCAGCAGCACGGTGAACACTGAAGCTTTCTTT	CASSTVNTEAFF
TRBJ2-2	TRBD2	TRBV7-2	few	TGTGCCAGCAGCTACTCTCGACTAGCGGGGGAACGGAACGGGGAGCTGTTTTTT	CASSYSRLAGERNGELFF
TRBJ1-5	.	TRBV4-1	.	TGCGCCAGCAGCGCCCGACAGGCCGGTAGCAATCAGCCCCAGCATTTT	CASSARQAGSNQPQHF
TRBJ2-2	.	TRBV4-1	.	TGCGCCAGCAGCCCCCTGTCGACCGGGGAGCTGTTTTTT	CASSPLSTGELFF
TRBJ2-7	.	TRBV7-2	few	TGTGCCAGCAGCCCTCCGGCGGGGGCCGCCTACGAGCAGTACTTC	CASSPPAGAAYEQYF
TRBJ2-7	TRBD1	TRBV28	.	TGTGCCAGCAGGGGTCCCGGGACAGGAACCTACGAGCAGTACTTC	CASRGPGTGTYEQYF
TRBJ2-3	.	TRBV19	.	TGTGCCAGTAGTGGAGGAAGCGGGTGGAGCACAGATACGCAGTATTTT	CASSGGSGWSTDTQYF
TRBJ2-1	.	TRBV7-2	.	TGTGCCAGCAGCACATACGAGACAGGCAATGAGCAGTTCTTC	CASSTYETGNEQFF
TRBJ1-2	TRBD1	TRBV2	.	TGTGCCAGCAGTGAAATTCCGAGAGGGGGCGATGGCTACACCTTC	CASSEIPRGGDGYTF
TRBJ1-1	.	TRBV11-3	few	TGTGCCAGCAGCTCTAGACAGAACCATGAAGCTTTCTTT	CASSSRQNHEAFF
TRBJ1-6	TRBD1	TRBV4-3	.	TGCGCCAGCAGCCAAGGACAGGGGGCCTCACCCCTCCACTTT	CASSQGQGASPLHF
TRBJ2-1	TRBD2	TRBV11-3	.	TGTGCCAGCAGCCCCTACACTAGCGGGGTTTACAATGAGCAGTTCTTC	CASSPYTSGVYNEQFF
TRBJ1-4	TRBD1	TRBV6-5	.	TGTGCCAGCAGACAACGACAGGGTTCCAATGAAAAACTGTTTTTT	CASRQRQGSNEKLFF
TRBJ1-6	.	TRBV6-5	.	TGTGCCAGCAGGCTGACATATTCACCCCTCCACTTT	CASRLTYSPLHF
TRBJ2-2	.	TRBV7-9	.	TGTGCCAGCAGCTCCCTAGTTTCGAACACCGGGGAGCTGTTTTTT	CASSSLVSNTGELFF
TRBJ1-3	.	TRBV9	.	TGTGCCAGCAGCGTCGCGGGACCGATCTCTGGAAACACCATATATTTT	CASSVAGPISGNTIYF
TRBJ2-7	TRBD1	TRBV6-5	.	TGTGCCAGCAGTTATGCTGGGACAGGGGAGTACGAGCAGTACTTC	CASSYAGTGEYEQYF
TRBJ2-7	.	TRBV25-1	.	TGTGCCAGCAGTGCGGGGAATAGAGGCTCCTACGAGCAGTACTTC	CASSAGNRGSYEQYF
TRBJ1-1	.	TRBV5-5	.	TGTGCCAGCAGCAAAGGACAGCCTCTCGAGAACACTGAAGCTTTCTTT	CASSKGQPLENTEAFF
TRBJ1-1	.	TRBV18	.	TGTGCCAGCTCAAGTTTACAGGGAGACACTGAAGCTTTCTTT	CASSSLQGDTEAFF
TRBJ1-1	TRBD1	TRBV29-1	.	TGCAGCGCCCCGGGACAGGGTAGCACTGAAGCTTTCTTT	CSAPGQGSTEAFF
TRBJ1-5	TRBD1	TRBV10-1	.	TGCGCCGCACTGGACAGGGGAGACAATCAGCCCCAGCATTTT	CAALDRGDNQPQHF
TRBJ1-4	TRBD1	TRBV2	once	TGTGCCAGCAGTAGTGGGACAGGGAGCGAAAAACTGTTTTTT	CASSSGTGSEKLFF